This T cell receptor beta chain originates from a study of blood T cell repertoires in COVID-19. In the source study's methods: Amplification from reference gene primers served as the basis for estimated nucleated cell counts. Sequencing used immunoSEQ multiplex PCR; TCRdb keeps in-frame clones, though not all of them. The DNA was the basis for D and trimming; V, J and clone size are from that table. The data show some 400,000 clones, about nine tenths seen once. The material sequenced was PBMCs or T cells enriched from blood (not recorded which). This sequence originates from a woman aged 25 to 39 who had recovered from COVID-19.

This CDR3 is CAWSVLRGSYGYTF. Written as DNA, the CDR3 is TGTGCCTGGAGTGTACTAAGGGGCAGCTATGGCTACACCTTC. The chain carries TRBV30 and TRBJ1-2, with D perhaps matching TRBD1 (5 bases). V lost 0 bases and J lost 4, with 12 bases in between. Germline CDR1 reads GTSNPN; CDR2 reads SVGIG (reference sequence). The CDR3 sequence is 14 residues long. The full variable domain, completed using reference TRBV30 and TRBJ1-2, is SQTIHQWPATLVQPVGSPLSLECTVEGTSNPNLYWYRQAAGRGLQLLFYSVGIGQISSEVPQNLSASRPQDRQFILSSKKLLLSDSGFYLCAWSVLRGSYGYTFGSGTRLTVV.